The 23 T cell receptor beta chains below come from one sample, sequenced in a study of blood T cell repertoires in COVID-19 (TCRdb year 2020). Library prep was done by the immunoSEQ multiplex PCR assay. TCRdb holds this immuneACCESS table with in-frame rearrangements only. Some clones are missing; in checked studies, unresolved V genes explain under half, and the rest has no known cause. Present in this sample are about 74,000 clones, roughly 91% of which were seen just once. Roughly 30% of the sample is held by the ten biggest clonotypes. The sequenced sample consisted of peripheral blood. These receptors were taken from an elderly woman with active or convalescent COVID-19.

V is TRBV6-5 and J is TRBJ2-7; D possibly corresponds to TRBD2 (6 bases). Germline V CDR1 and CDR2: MNHEY, SVGAGI. This CDR3 has 16 amino acids. Deletions cut 0 bases from V and 2 bases from J, with 14 bases between. CDR3 in DNA: TGTGCCAGCAGTTACTCGATGGGGCGGGGAACCTACGAGCAGTACTTC. Translation gives CASSYSMGRGTYEQYF.

V usage is TRBV5-1 and J usage is TRBJ2-2; 8 bases agree with TRBD2. The CDR3 has 15 amino acids. Trimming removed 6 bases from V and 0 bases from J; junction bases left unmatched: 4. The germline V gene encodes CDR1 SGHRS and CDR2 YFSETQ. The chain's CDR3 is CASTAGGANTGELFF. The CDR3 DNA reads TGCGCCAGCACAGCCGGGGGGGCGAACACCGGGGAGCTGTTTTTT.

J is TRBJ1-6 and V is TRBV5-1, with unresolved D. The CDR3 is 16 amino acids. Germline V lookup: CDR1 SGHRS, CDR2 YFSETQ. The ends were cut back, 1 base at V and 8 bases at J, with 16 bases in the middle. The CDR3 nucleotides read TGCGCCAGCAGCTTGTATCCCGAGGAAGGCTATTCACCCCTCCACTTT. Its translation: CASSLYPEEGYSPLHF.

The DNA for the CDR3 is TGTGCCAGCAGCTTAAGGCCCCTGGAGCCTCAACATTTT. This translates into CASSLRPLEPQHF. The gene calls are TRBV7-8 and TRBJ1-5; D unresolved. Trimming left V 2 bases short and J 16 bases short, with 18 bases between. The CDR3 has 13 amino acids. Germline-derived CDR1 and CDR2 are SGHVS and FQNEAQ. The full variable domain, in which reference TRBV7-8 and TRBJ1-5 provide the parts outside the CDR3, is GAGVSQSPRYKVAKRGQDVALRCDPISGHVSLFWYQQALGQGPEFLTYFQNEAQLDKSGLPSDRFFAERPEGSVSTLKIQRTQQEDSAVYLCASSLRPLEPQHFGDGTRLSIL.

This chain links TRBV15 with TRBJ2-3; tentative D call: TRBD1 (7 bases). Between the trimmed V and J ends, which lost 8 bases and 0 bases, there was a span of 21 bases. The CDR3 spans 17 residues. The germline V gene has CDR1 LNHNV and CDR2 YYDKDF (reference sequence). Written as DNA, the CDR3 is TGTGCCACCGGCGGGGACAGTCGAACTACTAGCACAGATACGCAGTATTTT. Its translation: CATGGDSRTTSTDTQYF.

The count of this clone is one. This rearrangement joins TRBV19 to TRBJ1-5; D gene ambiguous. The CDR3 sequence is 15 residues long. CDR1 and CDR2 (germline): LNHDA, SQIVND (reference sequence). V lost 1 base, J lost 0 bases, and 7 bases lay in between. DNA for the CDR3: TGTGCCAGTAGTATAGGCCGGGGTAGCAATCAGCCCCAGCATTTT. This encodes CASSIGRGSNQPQHF. Based on the CDR3 plus reference TRBV19 and TRBJ1-5, the full variable domain is DGGITQSPKYLFRKEGQNVTLSCEQNLNHDAMYWYRQDPGQGLRLIYYSQIVNDFQKGDIAEGYSVSREKKESFPLTVTSAQKNPTAFYLCASSIGRGSNQPQHFGDGTRLSIL.

The V gene is TRBV7-9, the J gene TRBJ2-7, with TRBD1 identical over 9 bases. Germline values: CDR1 SEHNR, CDR2 FQNEAQ (reference sequence). The CDR3 is 15 residues long. V lost 1 base, J lost 0 bases, and 1 base stayed unmatched. The chain's CDR3 is CASSLGQGVSYEQYF. The CDR3 bases are TGTGCCAGCAGCTTAGGACAGGGGGTCTCCTACGAGCAGTACTTC.

This chain uses TRBV5-1 with TRBJ1-2; a possible D gene is TRBD1 (5 bases). The CDR3 consists of 14 residues. Trimming left V 2 bases short and J 0 bases short, with 8 bases between. The germline V gene encodes CDR1 SGHRS and CDR2 YFSETQ. The CDR3 nucleotides are TGCGCCAGCAGCTTAACGACAGCTAACTATGGCTACACCTTC. Amino acid sequence: CASSLTTANYGYTF.

The chain couples TRBV5-4 to TRBJ2-5; TRBD1 agrees at 7 bases. The CDR3 extends over 13 amino acids. Per the germline V gene, CDR1 is SGHNT and CDR2 is YYREEE (reference sequence). The J segment lost 2 bases and the V segment lost 4 bases, leaving 2 bases of the junction unmatched. The CDR3 DNA sequence: TGTGCCAGCAGCCCGGGACAGCAAGAGACCCAGTACTTC. This gives the protein CASSPGQQETQYF.

The V call is TRBV7-2, the J call TRBJ2-7, with 7 bases identical to TRBD1. The germline gives CDR1 SGHTA, CDR2 FQGNSA. The CDR3 covers 13 residues. Trimming at V came to 4 bases and at J to 4 bases, leaving 4 bases not matched to a gene. This chain's CDR3 is CASSWDSVYEQYF. The CDR3 DNA sequence: TGTGCCAGCAGCTGGGACAGCGTGTACGAGCAGTACTTC.

The V and J genes are TRBV7-2 and TRBJ1-2; D call uncertain. This CDR3 has 13 amino acids. Germline loops: CDR1 SGHTA, CDR2 FQGNSA. Trimming stripped 2 bases from V and 7 bases from J, with 11 bases between. CDR3 loop: CASSLLSPPGYTF. As DNA, the CDR3 is TGTGCCAGCAGCTTACTATCGCCCCCTGGCTACACCTTC.

This clone was seen a handful of times. The chain has TRBV7-2 and TRBJ2-2; D not certain. The germline gives CDR1 SGHTA, CDR2 FQGNSA. The CDR3 consists of 13 residues. V was trimmed by 2 bases and J by 4 bases, leaving 5 bases between them. In nucleotides, the CDR3 is TGTGCCAGCAGCTTACAAGCCACCGGGGAGCTGTTTTTT. It codes for CASSLQATGELFF.

The genes are TRBV25-1 and TRBJ1-3; possibly TRBD1 for D (5 bases). CDR3 length equals 18 residues. The germline V and J ends were trimmed by 5 bases and 0 bases, with 20 bases remaining between them. Germline CDR1 and CDR2: MGHDK and SYGVNS. CDR3 bases: TGTGCCAGCAGTCAAATAACCTCGACAGCTACCTCTGGAAACACCATATATTTT. It is translated as CASSQITSTATSGNTIYF.

The gene calls are TRBV5-1 and TRBJ2-3, with D possibly matching TRBD2 (7 bases). The CDR3 extends over 16 amino acids. V lost 0 bases to trimming and J lost 3 bases, with 14 bases between them. Germline CDR1 and CDR2: SGHRS and YFSETQ. The CDR3, as DNA: TGCGCCAGCAGCTTGGAGGGGGGGCAAGAAACAGATACGCAGTATTTT. Its protein is CASSLEGGQETDTQYF. The full variable domain, with the rest looked up from reference TRBV5-1 and TRBJ2-3, is KAGVTQTPRYLIKTRGQQVTLSCSPISGHRSVSWYQQTPGQGLQFLFEYFSETQRNKGNFPGRFSGRQFSNSRSEMNVSTLELGDSALYLCASSLEGGQETDTQYFGPGTRLTVL.

The gene calls are TRBV28 and TRBJ1-2, with no clear D. V was trimmed by 7 bases and J by 2 bases, leaving 5 bases between them. Per the germline V gene, CDR1 is MDHEN and CDR2 is SYDVKM. This CDR3 comprises 11 residues. CDR3 region: CASNGNYGYTF. The CDR3 nucleotides read TGTGCCAGCAACGGGAACTATGGCTACACCTTC.

The chain joins TRBV5-5 to TRBJ1-5; no clear D. The CDR3 runs 16 residues. V was pared by 0 bases and J by 2 bases, with 12 bases between. The germline V gene encodes CDR1 SGHKS and CDR2 YYEKEE (reference sequence). CDR3 residues: CASSLDGSGGNQPQHF. Written as DNA, the CDR3 is TGTGCCAGCAGCTTGGACGGATCCGGGGGCAATCAGCCCCAGCATTTT.

This clone was observed once. The chain couples TRBV7-2 to TRBJ2-1; the match to TRBD2 covers 11 bases. The CDR3 has 14 amino acids. The ends lost 2 bases at V and 6 bases at J; junction bases unmatched: 0. Germline lookup yields CDR1 SGHTA and CDR2 FQGNSA. The CDR3 sequence is CASSLLAGGNEQFF. DNA of the CDR3: TGTGCCAGCAGCTTACTAGCGGGGGGCAATGAGCAGTTCTTC.

The V gene is TRBV10-3, the J gene TRBJ1-2, with 7 bases lining up with TRBD1. The CDR3 is 14 amino acids. The V and J ends lost 5 bases and 8 bases, in that order; junction bases with no gene match: 11. Per germline, CDR1 ENHRY and CDR2 SYGVKD. The DNA for the CDR3 is TGTGCCATCAGTATAACCGGGACAGCAGACGGCTACACCTTC. Its translation: CAISITGTADGYTF.

The genes are TRBV6-4 and TRBJ2-1, with a tentative D call TRBD1 (5 bases). CDR3 length equals 13 residues. CDR1 is MRHNA and CDR2 is SNTAGT in the germline V gene. V lost 2 bases, J lost 3 bases, and 5 bases lay in between. The chain's CDR3 is CASSDRGYNEQFF. Here the CDR3 DNA reads TGTGCCAGCAGTGACAGGGGCTACAATGAGCAGTTCTTC.

This chain uses TRBV5-6 with TRBJ2-5, with D unresolved. Germline lookup yields CDR1 SGHDT and CDR2 YYEEEE. V was shortened by 4 bases and J by 4 bases, with 11 bases between the two germline ends. CDR3 length: 13 residues. CDR3 coding DNA: TGTGCCAGCAGCGCCGTTCCGGGAGAGACCCAGTACTTC. Protein sequence: CASSAVPGETQYF.

The chain recombines TRBV18 with TRBJ1-2, with D unclear. CDR1 is KGHSH, CDR2 LQKENI, per germline. The CDR3 totals 14 residues. The V and J ends lost 3 bases and 3 bases respectively, with 11 bases between them. This chain's CDR3 is CASSPAVVDYGYTF. CDR3 DNA: TGTGCCAGCTCACCGGCCGTGGTCGACTATGGCTACACCTTC.

V usage is TRBV7-9 and J usage is TRBJ2-3; TRBD2 is a possible D gene (5 bases). Germline V gene data show CDR1 as SEHNR and CDR2 as FQNEAQ (reference sequence). V shed 3 bases and J shed 6 bases, with 13 bases lying between them. The CDR3 is 14 amino acids. CDR3 loop: CASSLGSTRDTQYF. CDR3 in DNA: TGTGCCAGCAGCTTGGGGAGCACCCGGGATACGCAGTATTTT.

The CDR3 nucleotides read TGCGCCAGCAGTCAATCTTGGGGGATAGGGGAGGACACTGAAGCTTTCTTT. Amino acid sequence: CASSQSWGIGEDTEAFF. This rearrangement joins TRBV23-1 to TRBJ1-1; D perhaps matches TRBD1 (5 bases). TRBV23-1 is given ORF status, its function remaining uncertain. With 0 bases removed from V and 3 bases from J, the gap between germline ends came to 17 bases. The CDR3 loop spans 17 amino acids.